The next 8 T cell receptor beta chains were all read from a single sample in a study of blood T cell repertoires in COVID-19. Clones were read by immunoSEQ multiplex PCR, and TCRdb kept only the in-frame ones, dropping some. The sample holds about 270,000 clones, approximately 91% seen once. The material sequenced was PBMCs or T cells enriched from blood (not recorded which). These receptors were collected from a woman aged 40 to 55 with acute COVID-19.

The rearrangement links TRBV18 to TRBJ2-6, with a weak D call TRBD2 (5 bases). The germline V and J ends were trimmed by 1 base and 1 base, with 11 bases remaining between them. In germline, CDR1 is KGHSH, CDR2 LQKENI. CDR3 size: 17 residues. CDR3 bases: TGTGCCAGCTCACCACTAGGACTGAGTTCTGGGGCCAACGTCCTGACTTTC. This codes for CASSPLGLSSGANVLTF.

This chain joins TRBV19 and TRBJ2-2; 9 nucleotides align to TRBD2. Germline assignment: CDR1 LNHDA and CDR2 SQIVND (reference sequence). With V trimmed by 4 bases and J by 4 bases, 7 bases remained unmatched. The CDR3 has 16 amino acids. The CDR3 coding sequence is TGTGCCAGTAGTAGCGGGGGGGCTCTGGGCACCGGGGAGCTGTTTTTT. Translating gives CASSSGGALGTGELFF.

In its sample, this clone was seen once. In DNA, the CDR3 is TGTGCCAGCAGCCCCCAAGGGGACAATCAGCCCCAGCATTTT. Protein sequence: CASSPQGDNQPQHF. The chain uses TRBV9 and TRBJ1-5; D is possibly TRBD1 (5 bases). Per germline, CDR1 SGDLS and CDR2 YYNGEE. The CDR3 consists of 14 residues. V lost 4 bases and J 3 bases, leaving 11 bases between the germline ends.

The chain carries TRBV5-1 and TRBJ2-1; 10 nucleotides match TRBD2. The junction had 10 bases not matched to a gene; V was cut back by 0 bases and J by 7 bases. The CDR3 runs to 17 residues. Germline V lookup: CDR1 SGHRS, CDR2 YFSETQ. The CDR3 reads CASSLGHGAGGTNEQFF. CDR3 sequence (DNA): TGCGCCAGCAGCTTGGGCCATGGAGCGGGAGGGACAAATGAGCAGTTCTTC.

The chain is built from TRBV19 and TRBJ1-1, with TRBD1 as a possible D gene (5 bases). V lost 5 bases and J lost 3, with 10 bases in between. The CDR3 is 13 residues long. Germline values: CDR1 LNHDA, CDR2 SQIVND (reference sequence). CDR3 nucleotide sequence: TGTGCCAGTAGTGTAAGGGGTTACACTGAAGCTTTCTTT. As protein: CASSVRGYTEAFF. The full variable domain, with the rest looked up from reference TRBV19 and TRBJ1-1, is DGGITQSPKYLFRKEGQNVTLSCEQNLNHDAMYWYRQDPGQGLRLIYYSQIVNDFQKGDIAEGYSVSREKKESFPLTVTSAQKNPTAFYLCASSVRGYTEAFFGQGTRLTVV.

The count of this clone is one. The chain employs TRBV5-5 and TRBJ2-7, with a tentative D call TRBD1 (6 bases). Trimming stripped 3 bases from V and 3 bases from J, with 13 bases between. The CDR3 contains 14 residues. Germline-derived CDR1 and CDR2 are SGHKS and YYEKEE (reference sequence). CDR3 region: CASSSTGTNYEQYF. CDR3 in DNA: TGTGCCAGCAGCTCCACCGGGACAAACTACGAGCAGTACTTC.

The CDR3 sequence: CASSHRVLAGVDEQFF. CDR3 DNA: TGTGCCAGCAGCCACCGAGTCCTAGCGGGAGTTGATGAGCAGTTCTTC. V is TRBV12-1 and J is TRBJ2-1; the DNA was not compared with TRBD2, the D call given in the table. TRBV12-1 is an annotated pseudogene. This CDR3 is built from 16 residues.

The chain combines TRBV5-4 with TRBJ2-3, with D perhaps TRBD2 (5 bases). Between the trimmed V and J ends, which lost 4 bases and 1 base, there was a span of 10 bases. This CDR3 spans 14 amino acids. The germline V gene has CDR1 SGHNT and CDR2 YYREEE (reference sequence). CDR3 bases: TGTGCCAGCAGCCGCGGGCAGGGCACAGATACGCAGTATTTT. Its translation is CASSRGQGTDTQYF.